This TCR beta chain was recovered during a study of early T cells in non-severe SARS-CoV-2 infection. Via MiXCR, TCRdb re-called the 5' RACE reads, giving one row per CDR3 protein. The sample yields 50,000 to 80,000 distinct CDR3 sequences, over 4.5% seen once. This clonotype was counted ten times or more. The CDR3 sequence is 15 residues long. V was trimmed by 6 bases and J by 7 bases, leaving 19 bases between them. Sequenced input: whole blood. V is TRBV12-3 or TRBV12-4 and J is TRBJ2-1; D is unclear. The clonotype was recovered from an adult who was a healthcare worker with PCR-confirmed SARS-CoV-2 infection or an uninfected control (not recorded which). The DNA of the CDR3 is TGTGCCAGCAGCCGCGGAACCCGGGCCGGGAATGAGCAGTTCTTC. It encodes CASSRGTRAGNEQFF.